This TCR beta chain appears in the sequencing data of a study of T cells after posttransplantation cyclophosphamide. Regarding the study as a whole: Blood and skin or GI T cell repertoires showed limited TRB overlap.

Unmatched junction bases numbered 6, after V lost 6 bases and J lost 10 bases. Germline CDR1 reads MNHNY; CDR2 reads SVGAGI (reference sequence). The CDR3 runs to 13 residues. The protocol was immunoSEQ multiplex PCR, while the TCRdb copy is restricted to in-frame clones and leaves out a portion. Altogether 30,000 to 40,000 clones were found in the sample, and no singletons occur. This clone was counted ten times or more. Its antigen is undetermined. Sequences were obtained from PBMCs. This chain connects TRBV6-6 to TRBJ2-1; 10 nucleotides line up with TRBD1. This clonotype was obtained from a man in his fifties or sixties in good health, CMV-negative, and a related stem cell transplant donor. CDR3 coding DNA: TGTGCCAGCAGATCGGACAGGGGGTACGAGCAGTTCTTC. Encoded protein: CASRSDRGYEQFF.